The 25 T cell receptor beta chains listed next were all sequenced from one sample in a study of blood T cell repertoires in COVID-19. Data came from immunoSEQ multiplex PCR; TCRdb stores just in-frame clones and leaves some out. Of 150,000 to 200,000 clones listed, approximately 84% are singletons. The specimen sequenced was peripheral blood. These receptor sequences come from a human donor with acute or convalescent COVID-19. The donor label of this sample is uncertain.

The CDR3 loop reads CASSYSKGTLSEQFF. The CDR3 coding sequence is TGTGCCAGCAGTTACTCGAAGGGGACTCTAAGCGAGCAGTTCTTC. The chain recombines TRBV6-5 with TRBJ2-1; possible D gene TRBD2, 6 bases. CDR3 length equals 15 residues. CDR1 is MNHEY and CDR2 is SVGAGI in the germline V gene. Trimming left V 0 bases short and J 10 bases short, with 16 bases between.

CDR3 sequence reads: CASRRGWAEAFF. CDR3 in DNA: TGTGCCAGCAGAAGGGGTTGGGCTGAAGCTTTCTTT. The chain couples TRBV28 to TRBJ1-1; D perhaps matches TRBD1 (5 bases). The V gene lost 6 bases and the J gene lost 6 bases, with 11 bases spanning the gap. Germline V lookup: CDR1 MDHEN, CDR2 SYDVKM. This CDR3 is built from 12 residues. The full variable domain, in which reference TRBV28 and TRBJ1-1 provide the parts outside the CDR3, is DVKVTQSSRYLVKRTGEKVFLECVQDMDHENMFWYRQDPGLGLRLIYFSYDVKMKEKGDIPEGYSVSREKKERFSLILESASTNQTSMYLCASRRGWAEAFFGQGTRLTVV.

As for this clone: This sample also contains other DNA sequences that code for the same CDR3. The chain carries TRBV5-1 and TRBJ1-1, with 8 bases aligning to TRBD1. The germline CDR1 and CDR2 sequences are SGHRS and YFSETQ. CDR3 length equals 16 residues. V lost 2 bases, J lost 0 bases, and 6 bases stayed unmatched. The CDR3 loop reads CASSFGTGGMNTEAFF. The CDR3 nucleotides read TGCGCCAGCAGCTTCGGGACAGGAGGCATGAACACTGAAGCTTTCTTT.

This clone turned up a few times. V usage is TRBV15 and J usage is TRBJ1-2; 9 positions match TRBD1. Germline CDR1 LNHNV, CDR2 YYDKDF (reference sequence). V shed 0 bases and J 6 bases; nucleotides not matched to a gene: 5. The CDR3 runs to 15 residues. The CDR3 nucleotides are TGTGCCACCAGCAGAGACAGACAGGGGGGAAATGGCTACACCTTC. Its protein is CATSRDRQGGNGYTF.

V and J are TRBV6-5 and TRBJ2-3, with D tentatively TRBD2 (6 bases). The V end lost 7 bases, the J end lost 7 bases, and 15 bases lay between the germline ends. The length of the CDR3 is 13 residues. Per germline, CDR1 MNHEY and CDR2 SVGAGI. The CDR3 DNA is TGTGCCAGCATTCCGGAGGGCCTGAATACGCAGTATTTT. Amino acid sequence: CASIPEGLNTQYF.

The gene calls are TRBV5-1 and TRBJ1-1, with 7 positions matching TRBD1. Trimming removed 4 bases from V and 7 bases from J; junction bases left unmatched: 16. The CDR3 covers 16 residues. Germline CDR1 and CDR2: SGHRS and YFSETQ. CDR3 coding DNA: TGCGCCAGCAGCCCTCGACAGGGTTCAAGGACGGATGAAGCTTTCTTT. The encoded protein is CASSPRQGSRTDEAFF.

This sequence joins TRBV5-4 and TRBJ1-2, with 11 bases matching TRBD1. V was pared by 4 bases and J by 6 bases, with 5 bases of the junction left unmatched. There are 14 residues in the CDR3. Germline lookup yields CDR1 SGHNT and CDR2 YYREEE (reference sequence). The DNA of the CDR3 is TGTGCCAGCAGCCAGGACAGGGGGCGGGATGGCTACACCTTC. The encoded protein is CASSQDRGRDGYTF.

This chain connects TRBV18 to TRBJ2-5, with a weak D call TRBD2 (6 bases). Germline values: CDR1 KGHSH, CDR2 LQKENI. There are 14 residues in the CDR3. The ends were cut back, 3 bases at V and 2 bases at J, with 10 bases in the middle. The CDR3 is CASSPAGKQETQYF. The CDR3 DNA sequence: TGTGCCAGCTCACCGGCGGGAAAACAAGAGACCCAGTACTTC.

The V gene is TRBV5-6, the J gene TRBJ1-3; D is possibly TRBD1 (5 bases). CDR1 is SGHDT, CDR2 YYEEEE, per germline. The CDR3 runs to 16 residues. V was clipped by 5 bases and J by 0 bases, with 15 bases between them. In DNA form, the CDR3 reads TGTGCCAGCAGTACTGCGGGGGTCTTCTCTGGAAACACCATATATTTT. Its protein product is CASSTAGVFSGNTIYF. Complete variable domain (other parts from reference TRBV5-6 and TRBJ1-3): DAGVTQSPTHLIKTRGQQVTLRCSPKSGHDTVSWYQQALGQGPQFIFQYYEEEERQRGNFPDRFSGHQFPNYSSELNVNALLLGDSALYLCASSTAGVFSGNTIYFGEGSWLTVV.

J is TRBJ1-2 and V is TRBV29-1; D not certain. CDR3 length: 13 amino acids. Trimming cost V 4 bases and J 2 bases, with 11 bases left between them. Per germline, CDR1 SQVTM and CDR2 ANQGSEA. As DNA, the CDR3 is TGCAGCGTTGGGAGGGATGGGAACTATGGCTACACCTTC. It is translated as CSVGRDGNYGYTF.

Here the CDR3 reads CAIRNSYNSPLHF. The DNA of the CDR3 is TGTGCCATTCGTAACTCCTATAATTCACCCCTCCACTTT. The genes are TRBV10-3 and TRBJ1-6, with no clear D. Germline CDR1 is ENHRY and CDR2 is SYGVKD. The CDR3 totals 13 residues. V was pared by 9 bases and J by 0 bases, with 6 bases between.

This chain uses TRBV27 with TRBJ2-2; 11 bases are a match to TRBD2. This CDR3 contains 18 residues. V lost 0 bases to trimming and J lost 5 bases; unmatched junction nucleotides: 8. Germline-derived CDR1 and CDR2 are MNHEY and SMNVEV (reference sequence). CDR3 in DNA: TGTGCCAGCAGTTTATCGAGACTAGCGGGACAAGTTACCGGGGAGCTGTTTTTT. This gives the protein CASSLSRLAGQVTGELFF.

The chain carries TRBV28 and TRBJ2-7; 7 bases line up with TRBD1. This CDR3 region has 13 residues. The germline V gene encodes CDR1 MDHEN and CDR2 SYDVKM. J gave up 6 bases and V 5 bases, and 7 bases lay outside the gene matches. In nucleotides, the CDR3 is TGTGCCAGCAGTCCGCAAGACAGGGTCGAGCAGTACTTC. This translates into CASSPQDRVEQYF.

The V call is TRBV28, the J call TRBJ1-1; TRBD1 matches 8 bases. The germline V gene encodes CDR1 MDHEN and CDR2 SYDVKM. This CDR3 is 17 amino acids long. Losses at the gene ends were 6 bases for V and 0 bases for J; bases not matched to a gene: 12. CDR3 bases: TGTGCCAGCAGGCTACAGGGGGTTCTTAGAATGAACACTGAAGCTTTCTTT. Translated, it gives CASRLQGVLRMNTEAFF. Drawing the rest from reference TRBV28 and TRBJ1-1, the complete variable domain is DVKVTQSSRYLVKRTGEKVFLECVQDMDHENMFWYRQDPGLGLRLIYFSYDVKMKEKGDIPEGYSVSREKKERFSLILESASTNQTSMYLCASRLQGVLRMNTEAFFGQGTRLTVV.

The CDR3 sequence: CASSQESTGSTEAFF. CDR3 DNA sequence: TGCGCCAGCAGCCAAGAGAGCACAGGGAGCACTGAAGCTTTCTTT. The rearrangement joins TRBV4-1 to TRBJ1-1; maybe TRBD1 (6 bases). V lost 0 bases to trimming and J lost 4 bases, with 12 bases between them. CDR3 size: 15 residues. CDR1 and CDR2 from the germline V gene are MGHRA and YSYEKL.

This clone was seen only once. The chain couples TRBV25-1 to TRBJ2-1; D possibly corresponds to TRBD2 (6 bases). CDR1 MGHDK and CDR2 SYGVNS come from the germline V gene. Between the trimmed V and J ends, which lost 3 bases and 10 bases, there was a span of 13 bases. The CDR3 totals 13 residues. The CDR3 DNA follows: TGTGCCAGCAGTGACAGGGTGCGGGGCGAGCAGTTCTTC. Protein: CASSDRVRGEQFF.

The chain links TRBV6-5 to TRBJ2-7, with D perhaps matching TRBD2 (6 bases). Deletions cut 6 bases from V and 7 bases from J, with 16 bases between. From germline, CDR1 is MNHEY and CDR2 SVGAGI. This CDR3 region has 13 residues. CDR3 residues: CASRAGSSWEQYF. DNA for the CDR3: TGTGCCAGCAGGGCCGGGAGTTCGTGGGAGCAGTACTTC.

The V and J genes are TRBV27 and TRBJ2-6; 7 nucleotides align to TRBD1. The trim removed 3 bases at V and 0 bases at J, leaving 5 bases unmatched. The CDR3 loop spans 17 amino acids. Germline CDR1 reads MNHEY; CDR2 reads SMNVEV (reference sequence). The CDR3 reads CASSFGAGGSGANVLTF. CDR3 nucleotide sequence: TGTGCCAGCAGTTTTGGGGCAGGGGGCTCTGGGGCCAACGTCCTGACTTTC.

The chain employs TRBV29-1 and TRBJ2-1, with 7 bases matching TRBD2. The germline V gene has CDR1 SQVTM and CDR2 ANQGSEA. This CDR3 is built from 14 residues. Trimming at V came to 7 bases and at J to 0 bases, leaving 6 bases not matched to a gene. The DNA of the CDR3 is TGCAGCGGGCGGGAGCGGAGCTCCTACAATGAGCAGTTCTTC. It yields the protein CSGRERSSYNEQFF.

CDR3 coding DNA: TGCGCCAGCAGCTCCTTCGTTAGCACAGATACGCAGTATTTT. Residues: CASSSFVSTDTQYF. This sequence joins TRBV5-1 and TRBJ2-3; D is uncertain. Germline V gene data show CDR1 as SGHRS and CDR2 as YFSETQ. With 3 bases removed from V and 0 bases from J, the gap between germline ends came to 8 bases. CDR3 size: 14 residues.

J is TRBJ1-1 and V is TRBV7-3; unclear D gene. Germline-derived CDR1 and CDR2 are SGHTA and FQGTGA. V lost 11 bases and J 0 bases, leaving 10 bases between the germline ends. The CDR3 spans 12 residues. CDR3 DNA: TGTGCCCTCACGGGAATGAACACTGAAGCTTTCTTT. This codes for CALTGMNTEAFF. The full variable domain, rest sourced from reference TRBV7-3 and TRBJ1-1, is GAGVSQTPSNKVTEKGKYVELRCDPISGHTALYWYRQSLGQGPEFLIYFQGTGAADDSGLPNDRFFAVRPEGSVSTLKIQRTERGDSAVYLCALTGMNTEAFFGQGTRLTVV.

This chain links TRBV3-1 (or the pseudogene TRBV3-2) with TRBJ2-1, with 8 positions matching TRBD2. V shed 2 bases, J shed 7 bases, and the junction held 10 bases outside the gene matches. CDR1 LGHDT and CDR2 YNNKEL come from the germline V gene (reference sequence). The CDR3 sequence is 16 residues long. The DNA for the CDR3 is TGTGCCAGCAGCCAATTAACGGGAGGGCCTCTGAATGAGCAGTTCTTC. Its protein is CASSQLTGGPLNEQFF.

CDR3 sequence reads: CSAGLTGTDTF. Written as DNA, the CDR3 is TGCAGTGCCGGACTGACTGGTACCGACACCTTC. V is TRBV20-1 and J is TRBJ1-2; D is unresolved. The CDR3 is 11 residues long. V lost 6 bases to trimming and J lost 12 bases, with 17 bases between them. Per the germline V gene, CDR1 is DFQATT and CDR2 is SNEGSKA (reference sequence).

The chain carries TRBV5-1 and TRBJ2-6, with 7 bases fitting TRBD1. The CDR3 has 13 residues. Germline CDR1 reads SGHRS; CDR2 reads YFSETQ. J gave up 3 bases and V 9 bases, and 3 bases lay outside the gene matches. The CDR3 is CATTGHGANVLTF. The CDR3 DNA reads TGCGCCACGACAGGGCATGGGGCCAACGTCCTGACTTTC.

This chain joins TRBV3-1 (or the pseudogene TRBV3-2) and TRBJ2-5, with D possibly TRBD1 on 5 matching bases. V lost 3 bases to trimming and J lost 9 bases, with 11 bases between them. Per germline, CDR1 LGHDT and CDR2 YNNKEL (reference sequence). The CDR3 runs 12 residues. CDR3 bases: TGTGCCAGCAGCCAGAAGGGGCCGGCCCAGTACTTC. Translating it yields CASSQKGPAQYF.